These T cell receptor beta chains were read from a single sample in a study of human T cells and chemical hapten exposure. TCRdb independently ran MiXCR on the RACE reads; one entry per CDR3 protein. Of around 260,000 distinct CDR3 sequences listed, more than 6.5% were seen once; the top ten hold under 2.5%. The input for sequencing was whole blood, taken in connection with sensitization to the hapten diphenylcyclopropenone (DPC). The receptors stem from a woman in her thirties or forties with alopecia areata. Some clones in this sample may be carry-over from other donors' samples. CDR3s include the opening cysteine and the closing phenylalanine or tryptophan. The listing skips clone size in some rows; elsewhere it reads once, few, many or a size class.

CAISETTGGSYEQYF many TRBV10-3
CASSYDSSNQPQHF many TRBV6-2/TRBV6-3
CASSLGTGENTQYF many TRBV28
CASIGNTEAFF few TRBV21-1
CASSKPTETYEQYF . TRBV6-5
CASSQDQGARTQYF . TRBV14
CASSLAGLETATQYF few TRBV7-7
CASSLVNAHQETQYF many TRBV28
CSGFGNTEAFF . TRBV20-1
CSAGGLAGVTDTQYF few TRBV20-1
CASSPEAGELFF . TRBV11-2
CSVDSGGLGNTIYF few TRBV29-1
CASSREVTSGRPSTDTQYF few TRBV4-3
CASSQSPGHPNYGYTF few TRBV5-6
CASSQAQESYEQYF . TRBV4-1
CATRTSTDTQYF many TRBV6-1
CATSRVRITGAHSYEQYF . TRBV15
CASSLAHSLRGQYF . TRBV7-2
CASSKAKGAGLNYEQYF many TRBV21-1
CSARPSDSLINIQYF few TRBV20-1
CASSPLGLGQAKNIQYF . TRBV13
CASSTPTGELFF many TRBV28
CASSLALGGNEQFF . TRBV11-1
CSASYVGTDTQYF many TRBV20-1
CSARRGGEGEAFF few TRBV20-1
CASSQGTGTQETQYF medium-sized TRBV4-3
CSVNRGPSNQPQHF . TRBV29-1
CASSLGPSSDTQYF . TRBV5-1
CATSDAGTINEQFF many TRBV24-1
CASGGTGYGYTF . TRBV2
CASSLAPSSGETQYF . TRBV5-1
CASRYTNGQETQYF . TRBV12-3/TRBV12-4
CASRRSPEATEAFF . TRBV6-4
CASSAGGGSNQPQHF few TRBV4-1
CASSPMDIKSYNEQFF . TRBV7-2
CASSLIGQNTQYF few TRBV7-2
CASSLRGSSPYGYTF few TRBV12-3/TRBV12-4
CASSLRVNYGYTF many TRBV28
CSVAGGEYQPQHF many TRBV29-1
CASSKSGTGGVSGTEAFF . TRBV5-4
CASSLRLAGPETQYF once TRBV5-1
CASSFAGTGRDEQYF few TRBV7-2
CASSLSSGRPEQYF . TRBV12-3/TRBV12-4
CASSLNSAGASGELFF . TRBV7-3
CASSLNGGDPTDTQYF . TRBV5-1
CASRPTRDHSGYTGELFF . TRBV12-3/TRBV12-4
CASSQDLGVAGPGDTQYF few TRBV4-1
CAISDGQSGSYEQYF . TRBV10-3
CASSLKVVAGLDTGELFF few TRBV5-5
CSVEQGRRDTQYF . TRBV29-1
CASSQSLAGELFF . TRBV3-1
CASSPRTSSFLRDTQYF . TRBV27
CASSSPAMRNEQFF few TRBV6-5
CASSQGPPSASTDTQYF . TRBV4-1
CASSLKGQGGSPLHF many TRBV5-1
CARVGASGNQPQHF few TRBV27
CSVGKSGPTDTQYF few TRBV29-1
CASSSEGDGIYEQYF few TRBV9
CSAREGLAGKYEQYF . TRBV20-1
CSVGLAGASAIQYF . TRBV29-1